These 3 T cell receptor beta chains share one sample of origin, sequenced in a study of control samples from healthy donors and cancer patients. The repertoire was sequenced with immunoSEQ multiplex PCR; TCRdb's copy has only in-frame clones and lacks some. This table has approximately 83,000 clones, more than 80% appearing once. Sequenced material: blood. All receptors derive from a woman aged 25 to 39 in good health.

V and J are TRBV27 and TRBJ2-1; TRBD2 is a possible D gene (6 bases). Germline V CDR1 and CDR2: MNHEY, SMNVEV (reference sequence). This CDR3 region has 14 residues. V was trimmed by 8 bases and J by 3 bases, leaving 14 bases between them. The CDR3 is CASGLAVGYNEQFF. The CDR3 coding sequence is TGTGCCAGCGGCTTAGCGGTAGGCTACAATGAGCAGTTCTTC.

The chain recombines TRBV7-9 with TRBJ1-1; 7 bases fit TRBD1. The germline CDR1 and CDR2 sequences are SEHNR and FQNEAQ (reference sequence). This CDR3 spans 17 amino acids. Losses at the gene ends were 1 base for V and 10 bases for J; bases not matched to a gene: 18. The CDR3, as DNA: TGTGCCAGCAGCTTAGGGCTTAGGTCCCGGGACAGCGTCCCAGCTTTCTTT. Translating gives CASSLGLRSRDSVPAFF.

The chain uses TRBV9 and TRBJ1-3, with D perhaps TRBD1 (6 bases). The CDR3 totals 16 residues. Germline V gene lookup returns CDR1 SGDLS and CDR2 YYNGEE. V lost 4 bases and J 2 bases, leaving 16 bases between the germline ends. As DNA, the CDR3 is TGTGCCAGCAGCCCAGACAGGCCGGGGGCTGGAAACACCATATATTTT. The encoded protein is CASSPDRPGAGNTIYF.